This passage covers 10 T cell receptor beta chains from one sample sequenced in a study of T cell changes during pregnancy in multiple sclerosis (dated by TCRdb to about 2019). Library preparation used the immunoSEQ multiplex PCR assay. TCRdb retrieved this table from immuneACCESS and kept in-frame rearrangements only. Not all clones are present; in checked studies, unresolved V genes account for under half, and no reason is known for the remainder. For this sample there are about 45,000 clones; 85% to 90% appear just once. The top ten clones comprise 0.58% of the sample. The sample in question was CD4+ T cells from peripheral blood mononuclear cells, obtained in the first trimester of pregnancy. All receptors derive from a female donor with multiple sclerosis, enrolled in a pregnancy study.

The V gene is TRBV5-6, the J gene TRBJ2-7; 8 nucleotides agree with TRBD2. With V trimmed by 1 base and J by 3 bases, 3 bases remained unmatched. This CDR3 is 14 amino acids long. In germline, CDR1 is SGHDT, CDR2 YYEEEE. CDR3 amino acids: CASSLTSGYYEQYF. DNA of the CDR3: TGTGCCAGCAGCTTGACTAGCGGATACTACGAGCAGTACTTC.

The rearrangement joins TRBV19 to TRBJ1-4; 7 positions agree with TRBD1. J gave up 7 bases and V 8 bases, and 7 bases lay outside the gene matches. The CDR3 has 13 amino acids. CDR1 is LNHDA and CDR2 is SQIVND in the germline V gene (reference sequence). CDR3 DNA: TGTGCCAGTCGATTAGGGACAGCTGAAAAACTGTTTTTT. Translated, it gives CASRLGTAEKLFF.

J is TRBJ1-3 and V is TRBV28, with a weak D call TRBD1 (6 bases). The CDR3 is 15 residues long. CDR1 is MDHEN and CDR2 is SYDVKM in the germline V gene. Trimming cost V 3 bases and J 0 bases, with 9 bases left between them. This CDR3 reads CASSFWTDSGNTIYF. For the CDR3, the DNA is TGTGCCAGCAGTTTCTGGACAGACTCTGGAAACACCATATATTTT. Using reference TRBV28 and TRBJ1-3 for the parts outside the CDR3, the full variable domain is DVKVTQSSRYLVKRTGEKVFLECVQDMDHENMFWYRQDPGLGLRLIYFSYDVKMKEKGDIPEGYSVSREKKERFSLILESASTNQTSMYLCASSFWTDSGNTIYFGEGSWLTVV.

The chain links TRBV7-2 to TRBJ1-1; D is unclear. Germline V lookup: CDR1 SGHTA, CDR2 FQGNSA. The V end was cut by 2 bases, the J end by 2 bases, with 6 bases between. The CDR3 loop spans 13 amino acids. CDR3: CASSLIVNTEAFF. The CDR3 coding sequence is TGTGCCAGCAGCTTAATAGTAAACACTGAAGCTTTCTTT.

The rearrangement uses TRBV13 and TRBJ2-1, with D unresolved. CDR1 and CDR2 (germline): PRHDT, FYEKMQ (reference sequence). Trimming removed 0 bases at V and 9 bases at J, with 9 bases between. This CDR3 has 13 amino acids. CDR3 loop: CASSLGVVVEQFF. CDR3 DNA: TGTGCCAGCAGCTTAGGGGTAGTGGTTGAGCAGTTCTTC. The full variable domain, rest sourced from reference TRBV13 and TRBJ2-1, is AAGVIQSPRHLIKEKRETATLKCYPIPRHDTVYWYQQGPGQDPQFLISFYEKMQSDKGSIPDRFSAQQFSDYHSELNMSSLELGDSALYFCASSLGVVVEQFFGPGTRLTVL.

The chain combines TRBV5-6 with TRBJ1-1; 7 nucleotides match TRBD1. Per germline, CDR1 SGHDT and CDR2 YYEEEE. The V gene end was trimmed by 2 bases and the J gene end by 4 bases; junction bases not matched to a gene: 8. The CDR3 loop spans 15 amino acids. In nucleotides, the CDR3 is TGTGCCAGCAGCTTTCGGTCAGGGGGTATCACTGAAGCTTTCTTT. Translation gives CASSFRSGGITEAFF. The complete variable domain, with remaining parts taken from reference TRBV5-6 and TRBJ1-1, reads DAGVTQSPTHLIKTRGQQVTLRCSPKSGHDTVSWYQQALGQGPQFIFQYYEEEERQRGNFPDRFSGHQFPNYSSELNVNALLLGDSALYLCASSFRSGGITEAFFGQGTRLTVV.

The chain employs TRBV10-2 and TRBJ2-1; 9 bases agree with TRBD1. This CDR3 contains 15 residues. V shed 5 bases, J shed 5 bases, and the junction held 7 bases outside the gene matches. Germline values: CDR1 WSHSY, CDR2 SAAADI. DNA of the CDR3: TGCGCCAGCAGTTTACAGGGGGCGCGGGACAATGAGCAGTTCTTC. Translation: CASSLQGARDNEQFF.

This chain links TRBV15 with TRBJ1-4, with D possibly TRBD1 on 5 matching bases. This CDR3 region has 14 residues. The V and J ends lost 6 bases and 8 bases respectively, with 16 bases between them. Germline V CDR1 and CDR2: LNHNV, YYDKDF (reference sequence). CDR3 nucleotides: TGTGCCACCAGAGATCCGGGACTGCGGGAAAAACTGTTTTTT. Translating gives CATRDPGLREKLFF.

This chain connects TRBV28 to TRBJ1-5; 9 nucleotides align to TRBD1. The germline V gene has CDR1 MDHEN and CDR2 SYDVKM. The CDR3 has 15 amino acids. Unmatched junction bases numbered 11, after V lost 5 bases and J lost 9 bases. In DNA form, the CDR3 reads TGTGCCAGCAGTACTACAGGGGGCGTAAGACGGCCCCAGCATTTT. It encodes CASSTTGGVRRPQHF.

The CDR3 DNA is TGTGCCAGCTCCTCACAGCGACAGGGGCGAGACGAAAACACCATATATTTT. This codes for CASSSQRQGRDENTIYF. The chain is built from TRBV18 and TRBJ1-3; 8 positions agree with TRBD1. The CDR3 has 17 residues. Germline V lookup: CDR1 KGHSH, CDR2 LQKENI. The junction had 16 bases not matched to a gene; V was cut back by 6 bases and J by 6 bases.